The T cell receptor (beta chain) under discussion was sequenced for a study of T cell changes during pregnancy in multiple sclerosis. Clones were read by immunoSEQ multiplex PCR, and TCRdb kept only the in-frame ones, dropping some. The sample has 33,000 or so clones, roughly 89% seen once. Per germline, CDR1 SEHNR and CDR2 FQNEAQ (reference sequence). V dropped 5 bases and J dropped 0 bases, with 15 bases sitting between them. The CDR3 extends over 16 amino acids. This clone was seen just once. Here the sequenced sample was CD8+ T cells from peripheral blood mononuclear cells, taken in the second trimester of pregnancy. The TCR originated in a female donor in good health, enrolled as a control in a pregnancy study. V is TRBV7-9 and J is TRBJ2-3, with a tentative D call TRBD2 (6 bases). CDR3 nucleotide sequence: TGTGCCAGCAGCCGATCTGGCGGGACTAGCACAGATACGCAGTATTTT. Translation: CASSRSGGTSTDTQYF.